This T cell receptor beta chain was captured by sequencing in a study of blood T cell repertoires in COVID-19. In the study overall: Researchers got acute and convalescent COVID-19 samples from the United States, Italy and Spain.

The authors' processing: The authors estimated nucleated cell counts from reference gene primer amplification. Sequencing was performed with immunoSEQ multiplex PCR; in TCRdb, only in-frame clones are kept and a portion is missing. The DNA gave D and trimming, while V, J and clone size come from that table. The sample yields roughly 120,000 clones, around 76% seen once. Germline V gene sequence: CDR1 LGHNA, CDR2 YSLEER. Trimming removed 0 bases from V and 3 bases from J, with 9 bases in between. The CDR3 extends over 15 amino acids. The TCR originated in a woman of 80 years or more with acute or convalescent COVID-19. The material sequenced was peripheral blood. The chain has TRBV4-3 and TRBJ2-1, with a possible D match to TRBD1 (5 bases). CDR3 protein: CASSQDLTDYNEQFF. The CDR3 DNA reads TGCGCCAGCAGCCAAGATTTGACAGACTACAATGAGCAGTTCTTC.